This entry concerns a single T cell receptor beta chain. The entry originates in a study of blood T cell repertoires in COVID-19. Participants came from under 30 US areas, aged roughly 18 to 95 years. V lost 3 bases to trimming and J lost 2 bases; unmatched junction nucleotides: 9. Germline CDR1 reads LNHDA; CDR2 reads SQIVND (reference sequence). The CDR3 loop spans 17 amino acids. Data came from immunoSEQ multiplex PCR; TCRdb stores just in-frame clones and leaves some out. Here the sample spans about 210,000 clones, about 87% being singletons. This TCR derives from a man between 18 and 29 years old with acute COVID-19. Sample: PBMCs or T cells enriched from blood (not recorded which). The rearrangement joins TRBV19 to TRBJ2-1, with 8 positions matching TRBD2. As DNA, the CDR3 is TGTGCCAGTAGTATTCTTACTAGCGGAACAACCTACAATGAGCAGTTCTTC. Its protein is CASSILTSGTTYNEQFF. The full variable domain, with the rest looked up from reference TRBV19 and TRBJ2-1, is DGGITQSPKYLFRKEGQNVTLSCEQNLNHDAMYWYRQDPGQGLRLIYYSQIVNDFQKGDIAEGYSVSREKKESFPLTVTSAQKNPTAFYLCASSILTSGTTYNEQFFGPGTRLTVL.